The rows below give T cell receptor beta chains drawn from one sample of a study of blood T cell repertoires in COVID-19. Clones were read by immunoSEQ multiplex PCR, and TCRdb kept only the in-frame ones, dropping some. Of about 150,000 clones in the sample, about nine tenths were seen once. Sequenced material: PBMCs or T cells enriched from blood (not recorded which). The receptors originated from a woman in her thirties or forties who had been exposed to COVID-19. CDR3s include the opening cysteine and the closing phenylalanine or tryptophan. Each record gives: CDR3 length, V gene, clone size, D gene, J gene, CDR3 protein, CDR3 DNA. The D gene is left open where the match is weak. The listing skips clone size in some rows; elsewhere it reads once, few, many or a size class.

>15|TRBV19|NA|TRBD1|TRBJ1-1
CASSINRGTRTEAFF
TGTGCCAGTAGTATCAACAGGGGGACGCGCACTGAAGCTTTCTTT
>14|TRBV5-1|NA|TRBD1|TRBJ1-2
CASSPRGRFDGYTF
TGCGCCAGCAGCCCCAGGGGGCGATTTGATGGCTACACCTTC
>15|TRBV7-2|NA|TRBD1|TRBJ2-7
CASSPGGSVSYEQYF
TGTGCCAGCAGCCCAGGGGGCTCCGTCTCCTACGAGCAGTACTTC
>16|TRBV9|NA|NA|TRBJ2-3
CASSTRSGLTPDTQYF
TGTGCCAGCAGCACCCGAAGCGGGTTGACGCCAGATACGCAGTATTTT
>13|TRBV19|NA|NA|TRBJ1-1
CASSTQTGTEAFF
TGTGCCAGTAGTACTCAGACAGGCACTGAAGCTTTCTTT
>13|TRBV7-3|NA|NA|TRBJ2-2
CASSPSSPGELFF
TGTGCCAGCAGCCCCAGTTCGCCCGGGGAGCTGTTTTTT
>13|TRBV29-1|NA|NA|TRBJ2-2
CSVKGHNTGELFF
TGCAGCGTTAAGGGACACAACACCGGGGAGCTGTTTTTT
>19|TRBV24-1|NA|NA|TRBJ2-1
CATSIAGTGMSKPYNEQFF
TGTGCCACCAGTATCGCCGGAACAGGGATGTCGAAGCCCTACAATGAGCAGTTCTTC
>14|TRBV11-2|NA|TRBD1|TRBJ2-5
CASSSDRARETQYF
TGTGCCAGCAGCTCCGACAGGGCCCGTGAGACCCAGTACTTC
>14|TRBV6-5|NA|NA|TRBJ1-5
CASLWGRSNQPQHF
TGTGCCAGCCTGTGGGGGCGGAGCAATCAGCCCCAGCATTTT
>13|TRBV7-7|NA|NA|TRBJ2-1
CASSLETGNEQFF
TGTGCCAGCAGCTTAGAAACAGGGAATGAGCAGTTCTTC
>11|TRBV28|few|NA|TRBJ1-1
CASSDGGREDF
TGTGCCAGCAGCGACGGGGGGAGGGAAGACTTT
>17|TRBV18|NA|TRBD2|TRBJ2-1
CASSPAAGVSSYNEQFF
TGTGCCAGCTCACCCGCAGCGGGAGTTTCCTCCTACAATGAGCAGTTCTTC
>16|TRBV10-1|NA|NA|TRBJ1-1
CASTQPGDSVATEAFF
TGCGCCAGCACCCAACCGGGAGACAGTGTGGCCACTGAAGCTTTCTTT
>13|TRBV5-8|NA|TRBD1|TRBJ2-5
CASSLGQGRAQYF
TGTGCCAGCAGCTTGGGACAGGGAAGAGCCCAGTACTTC
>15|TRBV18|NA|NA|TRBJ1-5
CASSPLPASDQPQHF
TGTGCCAGCTCACCACTTCCCGCCTCGGATCAGCCCCAGCATTTT
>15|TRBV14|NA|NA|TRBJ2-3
CASNLHREVTDTQYF
TGTGCCAGCAACCTCCACAGGGAAGTCACAGATACGCAGTATTTT
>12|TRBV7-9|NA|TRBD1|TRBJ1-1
CASSFRGAEAFF
TGTGCCAGCAGCTTCAGGGGGGCTGAAGCTTTCTTT
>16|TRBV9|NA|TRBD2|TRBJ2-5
CASSVGTSGGLETQYF
TGTGCCAGCAGCGTAGGGACTAGCGGGGGGCTGGAGACCCAGTACTTC
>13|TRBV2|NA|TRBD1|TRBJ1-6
CARGQGTNSPLHF
TGTGCCAGGGGACAGGGAACTAATTCACCCCTCCACTTT
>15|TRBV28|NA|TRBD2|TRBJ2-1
CASSRLAGLFNEQFF
TGTGCCAGCAGCCGACTAGCGGGCTTGTTCAATGAGCAGTTCTTC
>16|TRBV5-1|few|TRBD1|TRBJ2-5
CASSIVPGQGGETQYF
TGCGCCAGCAGCATCGTGCCGGGACAGGGAGGGGAGACCCAGTACTTC
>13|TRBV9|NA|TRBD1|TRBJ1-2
CASSMGQSYGYTF
TGTGCCAGCAGCATGGGACAGAGCTATGGCTACACCTTC
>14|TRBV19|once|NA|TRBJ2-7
CASSIQDGLYEQYF
TGTGCCAGTAGTATCCAGGATGGCCTCTACGAGCAGTACTTC
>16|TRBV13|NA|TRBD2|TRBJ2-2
CASSTGLDANTGELFF
TGTGCCAGCAGCACGGGACTAGACGCGAACACCGGGGAGCTGTTTTTT
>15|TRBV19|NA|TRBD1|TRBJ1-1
CASTDRGRGNTEAFF
TGTGCCAGTACCGACAGGGGGCGCGGAAACACTGAAGCTTTCTTT
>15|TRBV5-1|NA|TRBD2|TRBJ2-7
CASSLAGRVQDEQYF
TGCGCCAGCAGCTTGGCCGGGAGGGTCCAGGACGAGCAGTACTTC
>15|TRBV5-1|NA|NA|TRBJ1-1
CASSLYQGMNTEAFF
TGCGCCAGCAGCTTATATCAGGGCATGAACACTGAAGCTTTCTTT
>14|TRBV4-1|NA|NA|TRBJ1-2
CASSQENPSGGYTF
TGCGCCAGCAGCCAAGAGAACCCCTCCGGTGGCTACACCTTC
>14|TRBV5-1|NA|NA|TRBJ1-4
CASSWGATNEKLFF
TGCGCCAGCAGCTGGGGAGCAACTAATGAAAAACTGTTTTTT
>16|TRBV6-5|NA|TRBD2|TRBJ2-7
CASSYSLLAGGYEQYF
TGTGCCAGCAGTTACTCACTCCTAGCGGGGGGCTACGAGCAGTACTTC
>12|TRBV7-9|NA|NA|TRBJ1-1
CASTITGGLAFF
TGTGCCAGCACTATCACGGGGGGTTTAGCTTTCTTT
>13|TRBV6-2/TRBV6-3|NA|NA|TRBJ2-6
CASSTAGANVLTF
TGTGCCAGCAGTACGGCTGGGGCCAACGTCCTGACTTTC
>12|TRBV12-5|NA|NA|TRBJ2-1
CASGYSGDEQFF
TGTGCTAGTGGTTACTCAGGGGATGAGCAGTTCTTC
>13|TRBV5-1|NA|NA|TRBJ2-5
CASSLWTQETQYF
TGCGCCAGCAGCTTGTGGACTCAAGAGACCCAGTACTTC
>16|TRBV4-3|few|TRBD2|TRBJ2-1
CASSPFGREGRNEQFF
TGCGCCAGCAGCCCCTTTGGGCGGGAGGGGCGGAATGAGCAGTTCTTC
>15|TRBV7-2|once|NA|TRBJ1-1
CASSPIGSLNTEAFF
TGTGCCAGCAGCCCTATCGGGAGCTTGAACACTGAAGCTTTCTTT
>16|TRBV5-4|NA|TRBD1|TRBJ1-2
CASSLAGTEQAGGYTF
TGTGCCAGCAGCTTGGCCGGGACAGAGCAAGCTGGTGGCTACACCTTC